The rows below give T cell receptor beta chains drawn from one sample of a study of T cells after yellow fever vaccination. TCRdb re-called the 5' RACE reads through MiXCR, storing one row per CDR3 protein. The data show 60,000 to 95,000 distinct CDR3 sequences, about 7.2% seen once. Here the sequenced sample was CD8+ T cells sorted from PBMCs, taken less than 11 days after the first yellow fever vaccination. The receptor set was obtained from a man younger than 30 who received the YFV17D yellow fever vaccine. Both conserved end residues are part of each CDR3. The order of the fields is CDR3 length, V gene, CDR3 protein.

cdr3_length: 16; v_call: TRBV12-3/TRBV12-4; cdr3_aa: CASKKRAGPTNEKLFF
cdr3_length: 13; v_call: TRBV27; cdr3_aa: CASGPIETAEAFF
cdr3_length: 15; v_call: TRBV14; cdr3_aa: CASSPYYDSSYEQYF
cdr3_length: 16; v_call: TRBV7-9; cdr3_aa: CASSPRQGAGAWIQYF
cdr3_length: 10; v_call: TRBV19; cdr3_aa: CASKNYGYTF
cdr3_length: 16; v_call: TRBV5-4; cdr3_aa: CASSPLGSGGYTEQFF
cdr3_length: 12; v_call: TRBV24-1; cdr3_aa: CATEGLSGELFF
cdr3_length: 15; v_call: TRBV7-9; cdr3_aa: CASRSSGGGTDTQYF
cdr3_length: 19; v_call: TRBV27; cdr3_aa: CASSLMVTGPAITNEKLFF
cdr3_length: 15; v_call: TRBV6-1; cdr3_aa: CASSPGGGDTDTQYF
cdr3_length: 13; v_call: TRBV7-6; cdr3_aa: CASSLGLEETQYF
cdr3_length: 16; v_call: TRBV21-1; cdr3_aa: CASRNRSGGGYYGYTF
cdr3_length: 11; v_call: TRBV6-6; cdr3_aa: CASRPGGGYTF
cdr3_length: 13; v_call: TRBV6-2/TRBV6-3; cdr3_aa: CAAMEANTGELFF
cdr3_length: 14; v_call: TRBV20-1; cdr3_aa: CSASTGASGNTIYF
cdr3_length: 15; v_call: TRBV15; cdr3_aa: CATSRDRGGNEKLFF
cdr3_length: 16; v_call: TRBV4-3; cdr3_aa: CASSQVRETGANVLTF
cdr3_length: 14; v_call: TRBV7-9; cdr3_aa: CASSLPGKDTEAFF